In its sample, the clone carrying this TCR beta chain was seen many times. The target antigen is unknown. The TCR beta library used iRepertoire HTBI primers with Arm-PCR amplification of CDR3. TCRdb itself ran the multiplex PCR reads through MiXCR, one entry per CDR3 protein. The sample carries under 500,000 distinct CDR3 sequences, 16% recorded once. The sample belongs to a study of regulatory T cells in long-lasting Graves disease. Study-wide findings and caveats: Patients with persistent Graves' had lower TCR diversity than newly diagnosed patients.

Germline loops: CDR1 LGHDT, CDR2 YNNKEL (reference sequence). The CDR3 is made up of 14 amino acids. The junction had 8 bases not matched to a gene; V was cut back by 5 bases and J by 5 bases. The time point here: newly diagnosed GD, antithyroid drugs for less than 3 months. Making the TCR library involved RNA that had been extracted from PBMCs. In addition, the sample was reused for a study of T cells in Graves' hyperthyroidism and ophthalmopathy.

Sequencing was performed on peripheral blood mononuclear cells (PBMCs), taken at new diagnosis, from a patient treated with antithyroid drugs. The clonotype comes from a young woman with Graves disease. This rearrangement joins TRBV3-1 to TRBJ1-2; TRBD1 matches 7 bases. For the CDR3, the DNA is TGTGCCAGCAGCAGCAAGGGACAGTCATATGGCTACACCTTC. Translation: CASSSKGQSYGYTF.